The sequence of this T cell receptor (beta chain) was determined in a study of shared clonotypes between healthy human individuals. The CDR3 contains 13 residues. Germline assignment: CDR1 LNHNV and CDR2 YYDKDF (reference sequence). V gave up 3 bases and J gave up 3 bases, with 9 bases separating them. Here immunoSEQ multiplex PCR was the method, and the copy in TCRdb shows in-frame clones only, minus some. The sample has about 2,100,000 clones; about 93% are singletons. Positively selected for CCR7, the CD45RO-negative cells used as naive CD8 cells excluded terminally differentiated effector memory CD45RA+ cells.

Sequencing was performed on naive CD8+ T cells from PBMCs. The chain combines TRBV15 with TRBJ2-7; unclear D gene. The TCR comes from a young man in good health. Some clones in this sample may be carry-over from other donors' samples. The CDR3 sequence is CATSSGLLYEQYF. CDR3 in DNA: TGTGCCACCAGCAGCGGGTTACTCTACGAGCAGTACTTC.